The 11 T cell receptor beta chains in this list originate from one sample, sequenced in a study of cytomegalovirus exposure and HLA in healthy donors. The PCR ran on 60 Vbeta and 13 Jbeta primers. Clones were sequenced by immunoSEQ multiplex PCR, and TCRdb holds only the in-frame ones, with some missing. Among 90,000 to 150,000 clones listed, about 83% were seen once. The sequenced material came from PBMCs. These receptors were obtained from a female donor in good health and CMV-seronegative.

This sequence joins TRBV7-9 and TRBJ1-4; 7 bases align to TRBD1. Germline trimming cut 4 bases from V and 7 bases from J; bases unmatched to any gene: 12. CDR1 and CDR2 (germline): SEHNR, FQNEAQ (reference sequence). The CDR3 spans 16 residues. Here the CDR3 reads CASSSKQTGWIEKLFF. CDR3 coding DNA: TGTGCCAGCAGCTCAAAACAGACAGGGTGGATTGAAAAACTGTTTTTT.

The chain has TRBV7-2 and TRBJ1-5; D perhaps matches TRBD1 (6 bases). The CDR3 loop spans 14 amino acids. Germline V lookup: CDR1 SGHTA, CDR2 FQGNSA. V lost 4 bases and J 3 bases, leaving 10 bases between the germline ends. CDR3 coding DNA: TGTGCCAGCAGCTCCGGACAGATCAATCAGCCCCAGCATTTT. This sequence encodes CASSSGQINQPQHF.

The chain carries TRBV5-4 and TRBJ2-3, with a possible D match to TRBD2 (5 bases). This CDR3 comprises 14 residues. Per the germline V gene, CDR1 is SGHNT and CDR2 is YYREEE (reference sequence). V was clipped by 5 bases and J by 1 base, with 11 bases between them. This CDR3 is CASRPYGGTDTQYF. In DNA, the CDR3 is TGTGCCAGCAGACCCTACGGGGGCACAGATACGCAGTATTTT.

CDR3 in amino acids: CASSSGGAGENIQYF. CDR3 nucleotide sequence: TGTGCCAGCAGTTCCGGGGGGGCCGGAGAAAACATTCAGTACTTC. The chain joins TRBV6-5 to TRBJ2-4; the match to TRBD2 covers 8 bases. CDR1 MNHEY and CDR2 SVGAGI come from the germline V gene. This CDR3 spans 15 amino acids. The ends lost 4 bases at V and 5 bases at J; junction bases unmatched: 7.

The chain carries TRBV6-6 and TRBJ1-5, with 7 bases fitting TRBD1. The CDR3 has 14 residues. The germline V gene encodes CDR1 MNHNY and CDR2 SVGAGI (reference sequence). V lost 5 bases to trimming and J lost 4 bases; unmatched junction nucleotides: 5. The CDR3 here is CASSRGGGNQPQHF. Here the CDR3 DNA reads TGTGCCAGCAGTCGAGGGGGCGGAAATCAGCCCCAGCATTTT.

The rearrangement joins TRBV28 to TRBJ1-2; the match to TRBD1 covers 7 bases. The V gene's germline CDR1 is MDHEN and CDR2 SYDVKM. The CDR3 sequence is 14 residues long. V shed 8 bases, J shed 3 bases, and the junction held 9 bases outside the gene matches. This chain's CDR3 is CASSQGPWDYGYTF. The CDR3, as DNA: TGTGCCAGCTCACAGGGGCCTTGGGACTATGGCTACACCTTC.

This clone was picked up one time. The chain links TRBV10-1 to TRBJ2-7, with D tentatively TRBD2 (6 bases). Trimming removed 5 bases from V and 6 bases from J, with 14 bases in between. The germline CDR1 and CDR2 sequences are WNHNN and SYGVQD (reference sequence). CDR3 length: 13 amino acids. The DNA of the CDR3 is TGCGCCAGCAGTATAAGCCCCGGGGGCGAGCAGTACTTC. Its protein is CASSISPGGEQYF.

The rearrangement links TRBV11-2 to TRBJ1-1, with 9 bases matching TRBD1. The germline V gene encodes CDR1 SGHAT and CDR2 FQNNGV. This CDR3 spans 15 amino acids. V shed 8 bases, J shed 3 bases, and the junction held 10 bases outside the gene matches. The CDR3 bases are TGTGCCAGCGTAAGACAGGGGGTACTGGACACTGAAGCTTTCTTT. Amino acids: CASVRQGVLDTEAFF.

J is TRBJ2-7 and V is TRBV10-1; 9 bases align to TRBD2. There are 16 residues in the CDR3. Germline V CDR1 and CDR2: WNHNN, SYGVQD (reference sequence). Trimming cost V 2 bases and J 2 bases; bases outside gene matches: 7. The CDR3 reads CASSEIAGATPYEQYF. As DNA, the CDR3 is TGCGCCAGCAGTGAGATAGCGGGGGCCACCCCCTACGAGCAGTACTTC.

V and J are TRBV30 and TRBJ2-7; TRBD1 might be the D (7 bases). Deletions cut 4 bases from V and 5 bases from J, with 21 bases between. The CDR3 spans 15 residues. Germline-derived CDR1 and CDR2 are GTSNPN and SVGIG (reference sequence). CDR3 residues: CAWNGGQTRPDEQYF. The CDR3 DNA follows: TGTGCCTGGAATGGGGGACAGACTAGACCCGACGAGCAGTACTTC.

The CDR3 spells CASSRSTAGTLYYEQYF. The CDR3 region has the DNA TGTGCCAGCAGCCGATCGACAGCCGGTACCCTTTACTACGAGCAGTACTTC. The V call is TRBV11-2, the J call TRBJ2-7; the D gene is possibly TRBD1 (5 bases). Trimming stripped 5 bases from V and 3 bases from J, with 23 bases between. CDR3 length: 17 residues. Germline V gives CDR1 SGHAT, CDR2 FQNNGV.